These T cell receptor beta chains were read from a single sample in a study of neurological immune-mediated disorders. Via MiXCR, TCRdb re-called the 5' RACE reads, giving one row per CDR3 protein. The sample has about 55,000 distinct CDR3 sequences; 4% are singletons. The specimen was CD4+ T cells from blood. The receptor source for this set is a woman aged 40 to 49 with multiple sclerosis. Both conserved end residues are part of each CDR3. The D gene is left open where the match is weak. The size of a clone is reported for some rows only, either as once, few or many, or as a class for expanded clones.

abundance: many; d_gene: NA; j_gene: TRBJ2-5; len: 14; v_gene: TRBV20-1; CDR3nt: TGCAGTGCTAGAGATGCGGGGGCCGGGGAGACCCAGTACTTC; CDR3aa: CSARDAGAGETQYF
abundance: many; d_gene: NA; j_gene: TRBJ1-1; len: 13; v_gene: TRBV5-1; CDR3nt: TGCGCCAGCAGCTGGACCGAGGGGACTGAAGCTTTCTTT; CDR3aa: CASSWTEGTEAFF
abundance: many; d_gene: NA; j_gene: TRBJ1-5; len: 12; v_gene: TRBV3-1; CDR3nt: TGTGCCAGCAGCCGCGGGGGGCAGCCCCAGCATTTT; CDR3aa: CASSRGGQPQHF
abundance: many; d_gene: TRBD1; j_gene: TRBJ1-2; len: 13; v_gene: TRBV5-1; CDR3nt: TGCGCCAGCAGCTTGGAAACAGGGGATGACTACACCTTC; CDR3aa: CASSLETGDDYTF
abundance: many; d_gene: NA; j_gene: TRBJ1-5; len: 15; v_gene: TRBV6-1; CDR3nt: TGTGCCAGCAGTGATCTGACGGGATTCAATCAGCCCCAGCATTTT; CDR3aa: CASSDLTGFNQPQHF
abundance: many; d_gene: TRBD1; j_gene: TRBJ1-1; len: 16; v_gene: TRBV5-1; CDR3nt: TGCGCCAGCAGCTCGATTTCGACAGGGTACATGACTGAAGCTTTCTTT; CDR3aa: CASSSISTGYMTEAFF
abundance: many; d_gene: TRBD1; j_gene: TRBJ1-6; len: 16; v_gene: TRBV4-1; CDR3nt: TGCGCCAGCAGCCGAGCCGGACAGGGTGTTTCTTCACCCCTCCACTTT; CDR3aa: CASSRAGQGVSSPLHF
abundance: NA; d_gene: NA; j_gene: TRBJ1-1; len: 13; v_gene: TRBV24-1; CDR3nt: TGTGCCACCAGTGATTGGGGTTACACTGAAGCTTTCTTT; CDR3aa: CATSDWGYTEAFF
abundance: many; d_gene: NA; j_gene: TRBJ1-2; len: 13; v_gene: TRBV14; CDR3nt: TGTGCCAGCAGCCAGAGGGCCCTCTATGGCTACACCTTC; CDR3aa: CASSQRALYGYTF
abundance: many; d_gene: NA; j_gene: TRBJ2-4; len: 13; v_gene: TRBV7-3; CDR3nt: TGTGCCAGCAGCACAGGGTCCGTCAACATTCAGTACTTC; CDR3aa: CASSTGSVNIQYF
abundance: many; d_gene: NA; j_gene: TRBJ1-1; len: 15; v_gene: TRBV11-2; CDR3nt: TGTGCCAGCAGCTTAGTGTTCGGGGGTCCCACTGAAGCTTTCTTT; CDR3aa: CASSLVFGGPTEAFF
abundance: many; d_gene: NA; j_gene: TRBJ1-2; len: 12; v_gene: TRBV7-9; CDR3nt: TGTGCCAGCAGCGTCAAGGGGCATGGCTACACCTTC; CDR3aa: CASSVKGHGYTF
abundance: many; d_gene: NA; j_gene: TRBJ1-1; len: 13; v_gene: TRBV6-6; CDR3nt: TGTGCCAGCAGTTACTCGAGGGGGGCTGAAGCTTTCTTT; CDR3aa: CASSYSRGAEAFF
abundance: NA; d_gene: TRBD1; j_gene: TRBJ2-3; len: 16; v_gene: TRBV18; CDR3nt: TGTGCCAGCTCACCACGGGGCAGACAGGGGACAGATACGCAGTATTTT; CDR3aa: CASSPRGRQGTDTQYF
abundance: many; d_gene: TRBD2; j_gene: TRBJ2-2; len: 21; v_gene: TRBV9; CDR3nt: TGTGCCAGCAGCGTAGCCCCAAACCTACTAGCGGGGGCCTGGAACACCGGGGAGCTGTTTTTT; CDR3aa: CASSVAPNLLAGAWNTGELFF
abundance: many; d_gene: NA; j_gene: TRBJ2-7; len: 14; v_gene: TRBV4-1; CDR3nt: TGCGCCAGCAGGGTCCGGGACGGAAGCTACGAGCAGTACTTC; CDR3aa: CASRVRDGSYEQYF
abundance: many; d_gene: TRBD1; j_gene: TRBJ2-7; len: 14; v_gene: TRBV20-1; CDR3nt: TGCAGTGCTACCTCCGGGACAGGGGGCCACGAGCAGTACTTC; CDR3aa: CSATSGTGGHEQYF
abundance: many; d_gene: NA; j_gene: TRBJ2-3; len: 15; v_gene: TRBV7-2; CDR3nt: TGTGCCAGCAGCAAGGGGGGGGGCGAAGCAGATACGCAGTATTTT; CDR3aa: CASSKGGGEADTQYF
abundance: many; d_gene: TRBD2; j_gene: TRBJ2-2; len: 15; v_gene: TRBV2; CDR3nt: TGTGCCAGCAGGGGAGTGACTAGCGGTTCCGGGGAGCTGTTTTTT; CDR3aa: CASRGVTSGSGELFF
abundance: many; d_gene: TRBD2; j_gene: TRBJ2-1; len: 14; v_gene: TRBV20-1; CDR3nt: TGCAGTGCTAGCGGGGGAGGGCCCTACAATGAGCAGTTCTTC; CDR3aa: CSASGGGPYNEQFF
abundance: many; d_gene: NA; j_gene: TRBJ2-7; len: 16; v_gene: TRBV20-1; CDR3nt: TGCAGTGCTAGAGACCCGCTGCCTGACAGGCTCTACGAGCAGTACTTC; CDR3aa: CSARDPLPDRLYEQYF
abundance: NA; d_gene: NA; j_gene: TRBJ1-6; len: 17; v_gene: TRBV19; CDR3nt: TGTGCCAGTAGTTCTACTCGGTATGTGGGGGGGCTGTCACCCCTCCACTTT; CDR3aa: CASSSTRYVGGLSPLHF
abundance: many; d_gene: TRBD1; j_gene: TRBJ1-2; len: 13; v_gene: TRBV12-3/TRBV12-4; CDR3nt: TGTGCCAGCAGTTCAGGGCCAGGGGGTGGCTACACCTTC; CDR3aa: CASSSGPGGGYTF
abundance: many; d_gene: TRBD1; j_gene: TRBJ1-6; len: 13; v_gene: TRBV5-1; CDR3nt: TGCGCCAGCGGACAGGGGGGTGATTCACCCCTCCACTTT; CDR3aa: CASGQGGDSPLHF
abundance: many; d_gene: NA; j_gene: TRBJ1-4; len: 17; v_gene: TRBV20-1; CDR3nt: TGCAGTGCTAGAGATCCGTCGCCGGGACTTCTAAATGAAAAACTGTTTTTT; CDR3aa: CSARDPSPGLLNEKLFF
abundance: medium-sized; d_gene: TRBD1; j_gene: TRBJ1-1; len: 13; v_gene: TRBV20-1; CDR3nt: TGCAGTGCGCTTACAGGGGGCTACACTGAAGCTTTCTTT; CDR3aa: CSALTGGYTEAFF
abundance: many; d_gene: NA; j_gene: TRBJ2-7; len: 14; v_gene: TRBV21-1; CDR3nt: TGTGCCAGCGGATCCGGGACATCGAGCTACGAGCAGTACTTC; CDR3aa: CASGSGTSSYEQYF
abundance: many; d_gene: TRBD1; j_gene: TRBJ2-7; len: 13; v_gene: TRBV20-1; CDR3nt: TGCAGTGCTAGAGCCGGGACAGCGTACGGACAGTACTTC; CDR3aa: CSARAGTAYGQYF
abundance: many; d_gene: TRBD1; j_gene: TRBJ2-1; len: 16; v_gene: TRBV20-1; CDR3nt: TGCAGTGCCAATTCCCCGGGACAGGGTACTTTAGATGAGCAGTTCTTC; CDR3aa: CSANSPGQGTLDEQFF
abundance: many; d_gene: NA; j_gene: TRBJ1-2; len: 15; v_gene: TRBV3-1; CDR3nt: TGTGCCAGCAGCCAAGGCTCCGGTGGGGATACTGGCTACACCTTC; CDR3aa: CASSQGSGGDTGYTF
abundance: many; d_gene: NA; j_gene: TRBJ1-1; len: 14; v_gene: TRBV5-1; CDR3nt: TGCGCCAGCAGCTTGAGAACCCTGAACACTGAAGCTTTCTTT; CDR3aa: CASSLRTLNTEAFF
abundance: many; d_gene: NA; j_gene: TRBJ2-7; len: 13; v_gene: TRBV25-1; CDR3nt: TGTGCCAGCAGTGATTTCAGGACCTACGAGCAGTACTTC; CDR3aa: CASSDFRTYEQYF
abundance: many; d_gene: TRBD2; j_gene: TRBJ2-3; len: 15; v_gene: TRBV5-1; CDR3nt: TGCGCCAGCAGCTTCGGCGGGGGGGTTTCAGATACGCAGTATTTT; CDR3aa: CASSFGGGVSDTQYF
abundance: many; d_gene: NA; j_gene: TRBJ2-5; len: 14; v_gene: TRBV5-1; CDR3nt: TGCGCCAGCAGCAAGGGGGTCGGAGAAGAGACCCAGTACTTC; CDR3aa: CASSKGVGEETQYF
abundance: many; d_gene: NA; j_gene: TRBJ1-4; len: 16; v_gene: TRBV5-1; CDR3nt: TGCGCCAGCAGCCTCCGAGCGGCACTTACTAATGAAAAACTGTTTTTT; CDR3aa: CASSLRAALTNEKLFF
abundance: many; d_gene: TRBD2; j_gene: TRBJ2-5; len: 15; v_gene: TRBV24-1; CDR3nt: TGTGCCACCAGTGAACATAGCGGGGGGGCGGAGACCCAGTACTTC; CDR3aa: CATSEHSGGAETQYF
abundance: many; d_gene: NA; j_gene: TRBJ1-2; len: 12; v_gene: TRBV29-1; CDR3nt: TGCAGCGTTGGTATGGGGAGTCGGGGCTACACCTTC; CDR3aa: CSVGMGSRGYTF
abundance: many; d_gene: TRBD1; j_gene: TRBJ1-2; len: 15; v_gene: TRBV7-8; CDR3nt: TGTGCCAGCAGCTTCACAGGGGGCGGTAACTATGGCTACACCTTC; CDR3aa: CASSFTGGGNYGYTF
abundance: many; d_gene: NA; j_gene: TRBJ1-1; len: 13; v_gene: TRBV4-2; CDR3nt: TGTGCCAGCAGCCAACCCCCGGTCACTGAAGCTTTCTTT; CDR3aa: CASSQPPVTEAFF
abundance: many; d_gene: TRBD2; j_gene: TRBJ2-3; len: 14; v_gene: TRBV29-1; CDR3nt: TGCAGCGTTAGCGGGGGGGACGATGCAGATACGCAGTATTTT; CDR3aa: CSVSGGDDADTQYF
abundance: many; d_gene: NA; j_gene: TRBJ1-4; len: 15; v_gene: TRBV28; CDR3nt: TGTGCCAGCAGTGGTGGGGGAAGTGGTAATGAAAAACTGTTTTTT; CDR3aa: CASSGGGSGNEKLFF
abundance: NA; d_gene: NA; j_gene: TRBJ1-4; len: 12; v_gene: TRBV5-1; CDR3nt: TGCGCCAGCACAGGGGAAGGTGAAAAACTGTTTTTT; CDR3aa: CASTGEGEKLFF
abundance: many; d_gene: NA; j_gene: TRBJ1-5; len: 13; v_gene: TRBV5-1; CDR3nt: TGCGCCAGCAGGGCAGGGGTTAATCAGCCCCAGCATTTT; CDR3aa: CASRAGVNQPQHF
abundance: NA; d_gene: TRBD2; j_gene: TRBJ2-3; len: 15; v_gene: TRBV3-1; CDR3nt: TGTGCCAGCAGCCAAGATGGGGCGCGGGGGAATACGCAGTATTTT; CDR3aa: CASSQDGARGNTQYF
abundance: many; d_gene: NA; j_gene: TRBJ2-3; len: 14; v_gene: TRBV20-1; CDR3nt: TGCAGTGCTTGGCCAGGGGAAGGGGCAGATACGCAGTATTTT; CDR3aa: CSAWPGEGADTQYF
abundance: many; d_gene: TRBD1; j_gene: TRBJ2-3; len: 16; v_gene: TRBV5-1; CDR3nt: TGCGCCAGCAGCTTAACCGGGACAGGGAGCACAGATACGCAGTATTTT; CDR3aa: CASSLTGTGSTDTQYF
abundance: many; d_gene: NA; j_gene: TRBJ2-2; len: 14; v_gene: TRBV6-4; CDR3nt: TGTGCCAGCAGTGAGGACCTGTACACCGGGGAGCTGTTTTTT; CDR3aa: CASSEDLYTGELFF
abundance: many; d_gene: NA; j_gene: TRBJ1-1; len: 15; v_gene: TRBV9; CDR3nt: TGTGCCAGCAACGTCGGCGGGTTAGAGAACACTGAAGCTTTCTTT; CDR3aa: CASNVGGLENTEAFF